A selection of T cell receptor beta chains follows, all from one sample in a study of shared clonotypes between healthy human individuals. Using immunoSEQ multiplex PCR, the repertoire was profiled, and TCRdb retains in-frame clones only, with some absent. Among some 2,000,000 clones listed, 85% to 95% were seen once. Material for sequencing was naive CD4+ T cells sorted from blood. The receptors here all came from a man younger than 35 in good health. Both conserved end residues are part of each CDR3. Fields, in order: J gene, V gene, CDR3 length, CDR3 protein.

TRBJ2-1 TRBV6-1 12 CASSAKRGEQFF
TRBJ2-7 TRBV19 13 CASSIFPSGEQYF
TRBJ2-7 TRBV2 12 CASSGGFNEQYF
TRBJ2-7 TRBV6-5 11 CASSYQAIRYF
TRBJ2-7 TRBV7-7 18 CASSLDRLAVASSYEQYF
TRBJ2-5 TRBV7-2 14 CASSLDPDFVAQYF
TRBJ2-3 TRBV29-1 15 CSVAGTSGGTDTQYF
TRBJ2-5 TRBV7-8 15 CASSPPTGKKETQYF
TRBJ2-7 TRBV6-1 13 CASSLEKNYEQYF
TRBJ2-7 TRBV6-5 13 CASRGQGSYEQYF
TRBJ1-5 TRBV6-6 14 CASDLWEGNQPQHF